Presented here are 10 T cell receptor beta chains from one specimen sequenced in a study of blood T cell repertoires in COVID-19. TCRdb's table, derived via immunoSEQ multiplex PCR, lists solely in-frame clones and lacks some. This sample has around 230,000 clones; approximately 80% occur once, and the top ten carry 27%. Sequencing used peripheral blood. The source of these receptors is a man aged 35 to 55 with acute or convalescent COVID-19.

CDR3 protein: CASSTQRQGRTEAFF. CDR3 nucleotide sequence: TGTGCCAGTAGTACGCAGCGACAGGGCCGGACTGAAGCTTTCTTT. This chain joins TRBV19 and TRBJ1-1; TRBD1 matches at 7 bases. The V gene end was trimmed by 4 bases and the J gene end by 5 bases; junction bases not matched to a gene: 10. Germline V CDR1 and CDR2: LNHDA, SQIVND (reference sequence). The CDR3 is 15 residues long.

The V and J genes are TRBV7-2 and TRBJ1-5; D is unresolved. Deletions cut 5 bases from V and 9 bases from J, with 14 bases between. This CDR3 comprises 13 residues. Germline-derived CDR1 and CDR2 are SGHTA and FQGNSA. In nucleotides, the CDR3 is TGTGCCAGCAGCAGCAGGAGTGGGAGGCCCCAGCATTTT. Residues: CASSSRSGRPQHF.

The rearrangement joins TRBV11-2 to TRBJ2-1; TRBD2 matches 8 bases. V lost 1 base to trimming and J lost 7 bases; unmatched junction nucleotides: 3. The length of the CDR3 is 14 residues. CDR1 is SGHAT and CDR2 is FQNNGV in the germline V gene. As DNA, the CDR3 is TGTGCCAGCAGCTTAGGCGGGAGGTGGAATGAGCAGTTCTTC. As protein: CASSLGGRWNEQFF.

This chain uses TRBV3-1 (or the pseudogene TRBV3-2) with TRBJ2-7; 11 nucleotides match TRBD1. From germline, CDR1 is LGHDT and CDR2 YNNKEL (reference sequence). The CDR3 extends over 14 amino acids. The trim removed 6 bases at V and 5 bases at J, leaving 6 bases unmatched. CDR3 residues: CASSGQGARDEQYF. The CDR3 nucleotides read TGTGCCAGCAGTGGACAGGGGGCCAGAGACGAGCAGTACTTC.

The V and J genes are TRBV2 and TRBJ2-1; 11 nucleotides align to TRBD2. Germline CDR1 reads SNHLY; CDR2 reads FYNNEI. The CDR3 is 13 amino acids. The J segment lost 6 bases and the V segment lost 9 bases, leaving 4 bases of the junction unmatched. The CDR3 here is CASSGRASNEQFF. CDR3 sequence (DNA): TGTGCCAGTAGCGGGAGGGCTTCCAATGAGCAGTTCTTC.

This clone was seen more than once but under ten times. The chain joins TRBV10-3 to TRBJ2-1, with D unclear. Germline V gene lookup returns CDR1 ENHRY and CDR2 SYGVKD. Trimming took 3 bases from V and 8 from J, leaving 14 bases between them. This CDR3 spans 14 amino acids. The CDR3 DNA reads as TGTGCCATCAGTGAAAGTCTAGTTAACCATGAGCAGTTCTTC. It yields the protein CAISESLVNHEQFF.

This clone was seen more than once but under ten times. V gene TRBV2 combines with J gene TRBJ2-1, with D possibly TRBD2 on 5 matching bases. Between the trimmed V and J ends, which lost 7 bases and 8 bases, there was a span of 12 bases. The V gene's germline CDR1 is SNHLY and CDR2 FYNNEI. The CDR3 consists of 12 residues. The CDR3 loop reads CASTGGWDEQFF. The CDR3 DNA reads as TGTGCCAGCACCGGCGGGTGGGATGAGCAGTTCTTC.

V and J are TRBV7-6 and TRBJ1-1; D is ambiguous. The CDR3 length is 11 residues. Germline V gene sequence: CDR1 SGHVS, CDR2 FNYEAQ. V was trimmed by 5 bases and J by 7 bases, leaving 8 bases between them. The CDR3 coding sequence is TGTGCCAGCAGCCCACAAGTTGAAGCTTTCTTT. It translates to CASSPQVEAFF.

The gene calls are TRBV2 and TRBJ1-2, with 8 bases lining up with TRBD1. Germline V gene data show CDR1 as SNHLY and CDR2 as FYNNEI. Unmatched junction bases numbered 11, after V lost 5 bases and J lost 6 bases. The CDR3 has 15 amino acids. DNA for the CDR3: TGTGCCAGCAGTTTCGACAGGGGAAGTATTAATGGCTACACCTTC. This gives the protein CASSFDRGSINGYTF.

The chain links TRBV14 to TRBJ2-5; TRBD2 is a possible D gene (6 bases). This CDR3 has 14 residues. Germline loops: CDR1 SGHDN, CDR2 FVKESK. Trimming cost V 4 bases and J 4 bases, with 13 bases left between them. In DNA, the CDR3 is TGTGCCAGCAGCCTACTACGGGGAGGAGAGACCCAGTACTTC. Its translation is CASSLLRGGETQYF.